These 25 T cell receptor beta chains originate from one sample sequenced in a study of metastatic and nonmetastatic thyroid tumors. TCRdb re-clonotyped the PCR reads via MiXCR. The data contain about 22,000 clones, around a fifth of them singletons. Prior to thyroid surgery, none of the patients had received any treatment. The sequenced sample was blood. Receptors were obtained from a male donor with papillary thyroid cancer or a benign thyroid nodule (not recorded which). Some clones in this sample may be carry-over from other donors' samples.

This clone was seen many times. The V and J genes are TRBV9 and TRBJ2-5; D may be TRBD1 (6 bases). Trimming removed 0 bases at V and 5 bases at J, with 14 bases between. This CDR3 has 15 residues. Germline V gene lookup returns CDR1 SGDLS and CDR2 YYNGEE. CDR3 DNA: TGTGCCAGCAGCGTAGACGGCTCTAGGGGGGAGACCCAGTACTTC. Its protein is CASSVDGSRGETQYF.

This clone showed up many times. The chain recombines TRBV7-9 with TRBJ1-4; tentatively, D is TRBD1 (5 bases). Trimming left V 3 bases short and J 7 bases short, with 12 bases between. Per germline, CDR1 SEHNR and CDR2 FQNEAQ (reference sequence). CDR3 length: 14 amino acids. DNA of the CDR3: TGTGCCAGCAGCTTTCTCGGGGCGGGTGAAAAACTGTTTTTT. Translation gives CASSFLGAGEKLFF.

J is TRBJ1-4 and V is TRBV7-8; D is unclear. Per germline, CDR1 SGHVS and CDR2 FQNEAQ. V lost 5 bases, J lost 4 bases, and 11 bases lay in between. The CDR3 covers 14 residues. CDR3 nucleotides: TGTGCCAGCAGCCCCGGCTGTGTTAATGAAAAACTGTTTTTT. Its protein is CASSPGCVNEKLFF.

This clone counts as medium-sized. The V call is TRBV12-3 or TRBV12-4, the J call TRBJ2-7; 9 bases match TRBD1. With V trimmed by 6 bases and J by 4 bases, 7 bases remained unmatched. The CDR3 is 14 amino acids. The chain's CDR3 is CASSPGQGTYEQYF. The DNA of the CDR3 is TGTGCCAGCAGCCCGGGACAGGGTACTTACGAGCAGTACTTC.

The V and J genes are TRBV20-1 and TRBJ1-1, with TRBD1 as a possible D gene (5 bases). Germline values: CDR1 DFQATT, CDR2 SNEGSKA (reference sequence). The CDR3 loop spans 12 amino acids. V was clipped by 2 bases and J by 3 bases, with 7 bases between them. The chain's CDR3 is CSARQGDTEAFF. In DNA form, the CDR3 reads TGCAGTGCTAGACAGGGAGACACTGAAGCTTTCTTT.

CDR3 coding DNA: TGTGCCAGCTCACCACAGGGAGGCACTGAAGCTTTCTTT. Protein: CASSPQGGTEAFF. The chain uses TRBV18 and TRBJ1-1; D not certain. The CDR3 contains 13 residues. The V gene's germline CDR1 is KGHSH and CDR2 LQKENI. The V end was cut by 1 base, the J end by 4 bases, with 7 bases between.

This clone occurred many times. This chain joins TRBV6-1 and TRBJ2-1; maybe TRBD2 (6 bases). Trimming shortened V by 1 base and J by 4 bases, and 11 bases separated the two germline ends. The CDR3 runs to 15 residues. CDR1 is MNHNS and CDR2 is SASEGT in the germline V gene. The CDR3 nucleotides are TGTGCCAGCAGTGAAGATAGCGGCGCTTACAATGAGCAGTTCTTC. Protein: CASSEDSGAYNEQFF.

Remarks on this clone: The same CDR3 can be traced to other DNA sequences in this sample. The rearrangement uses TRBV27 and TRBJ2-7, with D unclear. V was pared by 2 bases and J by 2 bases, with 16 bases between. There are 16 residues in the CDR3. The germline gives CDR1 MNHEY, CDR2 SMNVEV (reference sequence). The CDR3 loop reads CASSLSLAQAAYEQYF. DNA of the CDR3: TGTGCCAGCAGTTTAAGCTTAGCCCAGGCTGCCTACGAGCAGTACTTC.

This clone was recorded at least ten times. This may arise from a read error, as a much more abundant clone is one base away. The chain joins TRBV6-1 to TRBJ2-7; possibly TRBD2 for D (5 bases). The CDR3 spans 14 residues. CDR1 MNHNS and CDR2 SASEGT come from the germline V gene. CDR3 amino acids: CAGSSRGTNSEQYF. The CDR3 bases are TGTGCCGGCAGTTCCCGGGGTACGAACAGCGAGCAGTACTTC.

The genes are TRBV2 and TRBJ2-7; 8 bases line up with TRBD2. The V and J ends lost 8 bases and 3 bases, in that order; junction bases with no gene match: 12. The CDR3 consists of 15 residues. Per the germline V gene, CDR1 is SNHLY and CDR2 is FYNNEI. The CDR3 nucleotides read TGTGCCAGCGATAGGACTAGCAGTGAGATCTACGAGCAGTACTTC. Translated, it gives CASDRTSSEIYEQYF.

This clone is labeled as medium-sized. The genes are TRBV4-1 and TRBJ2-7; 10 bases fit TRBD1. CDR3 size: 15 residues. Germline loops: CDR1 MGHRA, CDR2 YSYEKL. V lost 1 base to trimming and J lost 3 bases; unmatched junction nucleotides: 3. In DNA form, the CDR3 reads TGCGCCAGCAGCCAAGGGGACAGGGGATACTACGAGCAGTACTTC. Encoded protein: CASSQGDRGYYEQYF.

This clone is classed as medium-sized. The V gene is TRBV28, the J gene TRBJ1-6; 12 bases match TRBD1. Germline V gives CDR1 MDHEN, CDR2 SYDVKM. This CDR3 has 14 amino acids. Trimming at V came to 4 bases and at J to 10 bases, leaving 2 bases not matched to a gene. Here the CDR3 reads CASSSGTGGSPLHF. CDR3 in DNA: TGTGCCAGCAGTTCCGGGACAGGGGGCTCACCCCTCCACTTT.

CDR3 residues: CSARDPGDTEAFF. As DNA, the CDR3 is TGCAGTGCTAGAGATCCCGGAGACACTGAAGCTTTCTTT. This chain joins TRBV20-1 and TRBJ1-1; no reliable D call. Between the trimmed V and J ends, which lost 0 bases and 3 bases, there was a span of 8 bases. The CDR3 loop spans 13 amino acids. Germline V gene data show CDR1 as DFQATT and CDR2 as SNEGSKA (reference sequence).

The chain joins TRBV5-5 to TRBJ2-7; tentative D call: TRBD2 (6 bases). Trimming stripped 4 bases from V and 5 bases from J, with 22 bases between. Germline V gene sequence: CDR1 SGHKS, CDR2 YYEKEE (reference sequence). The CDR3 loop spans 16 amino acids. The CDR3 here is CASSPYPPWRAHEQYF. The CDR3, as DNA: TGTGCCAGCAGCCCGTACCCCCCCTGGAGGGCCCACGAGCAGTACTTC.

This clone appeared many times. At one end, the junction sequence differs from germline, possibly due to a read error. This same CDR3 is encoded by further DNA sequences in the sample. The chain couples TRBV18 to TRBJ2-3, with D perhaps assigned TRBD1 or TRBD2 (5 bases each). Germline V gives CDR1 KGHSH, CDR2 LQKENI. The CDR3 consists of 16 residues. CDR3 sequence (DNA): TGTGCCAGCTCGCCACGGGGCGGCATCAGCACAGATACGCAGTATTTT. It specifies CASSPRGGISTDTQYF. Drawing the rest from reference TRBV18 and TRBJ2-3, the complete variable domain is NAGVMQNPRHLVRRRGQEARLRCSPMKGHSHVYWYRQLPEEGLKFMVYLQKENIIDESGMPKERFSAEFPKEGPSILRIQQVVRGDSAAYFCASSPRGGISTDTQYFGPGTRLTVL.

V gene TRBV12-3 or TRBV12-4 combines with J gene TRBJ1-5; D possibly corresponds to TRBD1 (5 bases). The CDR3 runs 12 residues. The ends were cut back, 7 bases at V and 7 bases at J, with 11 bases in the middle. CDR3 sequence reads: CASKSGYQPQHF. The CDR3 coding sequence is TGTGCCAGCAAATCAGGGTACCAGCCCCAGCATTTT.

The chain has TRBV19 and TRBJ2-1, with a weak D call TRBD1 (5 bases). CDR1 LNHDA and CDR2 SQIVND come from the germline V gene (reference sequence). Trimming shortened V by 2 bases and J by 5 bases, and 10 bases separated the two germline ends. The CDR3 has 14 amino acids. For the CDR3, the DNA is TGTGCCAGTAGTATAATCACAGGTGACAATGAGCAGTTCTTC. Translating gives CASSIITGDNEQFF. The complete variable domain, with remaining parts taken from reference TRBV19 and TRBJ2-1, reads DGGITQSPKYLFRKEGQNVTLSCEQNLNHDAMYWYRQDPGQGLRLIYYSQIVNDFQKGDIAEGYSVSREKKESFPLTVTSAQKNPTAFYLCASSIITGDNEQFFGPGTRLTVL.

This clone was detected a few times. The V call is TRBV28, the J call TRBJ2-2, with D tentatively TRBD1 or TRBD2 (5 bases each). The V gene's germline CDR1 is MDHEN and CDR2 SYDVKM. This CDR3 comprises 16 residues. V was trimmed by 6 bases and J by 4 bases, leaving 18 bases between them. CDR3 coding DNA: TGTGCCAGCAGCAGCGCCGGGGCATTAGTCACCGGGGAGCTGTTTTTT. Its protein is CASSSAGALVTGELFF.

This clone has ten or more counts. The J gene is TRBJ1-4, the V gene TRBV6-1; a weak D match, TRBD1 (5 bases). CDR3 length equals 16 residues. Germline lookup yields CDR1 MNHNS and CDR2 SASEGT. V gave up 5 bases and J gave up 4 bases, with 17 bases separating them. CDR3 in amino acids: CASSSRGVSGNEKLFF. CDR3 DNA: TGTGCCAGCAGTTCCCGAGGGGTTTCGGGTAATGAAAAACTGTTTTTT.

Here the CDR3 reads CASSPQTGVVADTQYF. CDR3 DNA: TGTGCCAGCAGTCCACAGACAGGGGTGGTCGCAGATACGCAGTATTTT. V is TRBV27 and J is TRBJ2-3, with TRBD1 identical over 8 bases. Germline values: CDR1 MNHEY, CDR2 SMNVEV (reference sequence). The CDR3 runs 16 residues. V trimming: 5 bases; J trimming: 4 bases; junction bases outside the gene matches: 11.

This clone was seen repeatedly, ten times or more. J is TRBJ2-7 and V is TRBV5-1; D might be TRBD1 (5 bases). Trimming removed 4 bases from V and 0 bases from J, with 11 bases in between. The CDR3 sequence is 14 residues long. Per the germline V gene, CDR1 is SGHRS and CDR2 is YFSETQ. The CDR3, as DNA: TGCGCCAGCAGCGCACAGGATTACTCCTACGAGCAGTACTTC. It yields the protein CASSAQDYSYEQYF.

This clone has ten or more counts. The chain joins TRBV7-9 to TRBJ1-2, with D tentatively TRBD1 (6 bases). Trimming left V 2 bases short and J 6 bases short, with 10 bases between. This CDR3 comprises 13 residues. The germline CDR1 and CDR2 sequences are SEHNR and FQNEAQ (reference sequence). CDR3 region: CASSLTGTDGYTF. The CDR3 nucleotides are TGTGCCAGCAGCTTAACAGGGACGGATGGCTACACCTTC.

In this sample, this clone turned up many times. Since a much larger clone is just one base distant, this may be a read error. V is TRBV20-1 and J is TRBJ2-1; the D gene is possibly TRBD1 (5 bases). V gave up 3 bases and J gave up 6 bases, with 15 bases separating them. CDR1 is DFQATT, CDR2 SNEGSKA, per germline (reference sequence). This CDR3 has 14 amino acids. CDR3 sequence (DNA): TGCAGTGCTAGTGGGGCAGTCCCTCTCAATGAGCAGTTCTTC. Residues: CSASGAVPLNEQFF.

The chain is built from TRBV5-1 and TRBJ2-7; D remains unclear. Trimming removed 1 base from V and 0 bases from J, with 17 bases in between. The CDR3 runs 17 residues. In germline, CDR1 is SGHRS, CDR2 YFSETQ. The CDR3 here is CASSLLSGAASSYEQYF. The CDR3 nucleotides are TGCGCCAGCAGCTTGTTGTCCGGTGCCGCGAGCTCCTACGAGCAGTACTTC.

This clone was detected only a few times. The J gene is TRBJ2-1, the V gene TRBV7-8; the D is unclear. The CDR3 runs 11 residues. The germline V gene has CDR1 SGHVS and CDR2 FQNEAQ. CDR3 sequence (DNA): TGTTCCATCAGCTTGAATAGTGAGCAGTTCTTC. Encoded protein: CSISLNSEQFF.